This is a list of T cell receptor beta chains from one sample in a study of blood T cell repertoires in COVID-19. Clones were read by immunoSEQ multiplex PCR, and TCRdb kept only the in-frame ones, dropping some. Of approximately 83,000 clones listed, just under 85% were seen once; the top ten hold 3.4%. The sample was peripheral blood. The receptor source for this set is a man between 50 and 59 years old with acute or convalescent COVID-19. The CDR3 runs from the conserved cysteine through the conserved F or W. Fields, in order: D gene, V gene, clone size, J gene, CDR3 DNA, CDR3 protein. D genes are given only for firm matches. Part of the rows lack a size; the others show once, few, many or a class for expanded clones.

D: .; V: TRBV19; size: .; J: TRBJ1-5; DNA: TGTGCCAGTAGGGGAGAGTACAATCAGCCCCAGCATTTT; CDR3: CASRGEYNQPQHF
D: TRBD1; V: TRBV6-5; size: .; J: TRBJ1-4; DNA: TGTGCCAGCAGTACTAAACAGGGGGCCGGACTGTTTTTT; CDR3: CASSTKQGAGLFF
D: TRBD1; V: TRBV24-1; size: .; J: TRBJ2-2; DNA: TGTGCCACCAGTGATTTGGGACAGGACACCGGGGAGCTGTTTTTT; CDR3: CATSDLGQDTGELFF
D: TRBD1; V: TRBV6-2/TRBV6-3; size: once; J: TRBJ1-2; DNA: TGTGCCAGCAGTGCCCCGGGACAGTTCTATGGCTACACCTTC; CDR3: CASSAPGQFYGYTF
D: .; V: TRBV11-1; size: few; J: TRBJ2-5; DNA: TGTGCCAGCAGCCTCCAAGAGACCCAGTACTTC; CDR3: CASSLQETQYF
D: .; V: TRBV5-1; size: .; J: TRBJ1-1; DNA: TGCGCCAGCAGCTCCCTCGGGGGTGAAGCTTTCTTT; CDR3: CASSSLGGEAFF
D: TRBD2; V: TRBV4-3; size: .; J: TRBJ2-1; DNA: TGCGCCAGCAGCCAAGACGGGGGGACCACACTTTCTTCCTACAATGAGCAGTTCTTC; CDR3: CASSQDGGTTLSSYNEQFF
D: TRBD2; V: TRBV7-8; size: .; J: TRBJ2-5; DNA: TGTGCCAGCAGCCGCTTTGATAGCGGGGGCGGAGAGACCCAGTACTTC; CDR3: CASSRFDSGGGETQYF
D: TRBD1; V: TRBV10-2; size: few; J: TRBJ1-4; DNA: TGCGCCAGCAGTGTGCAGGGGGCAAATGAAAAACTGTTTTTT; CDR3: CASSVQGANEKLFF
D: .; V: TRBV27; size: .; J: TRBJ2-7; DNA: TGTGCCAGCAGTTTATCGTGGGGGGATGTCAAGCAGTACTTC; CDR3: CASSLSWGDVKQYF
D: .; V: TRBV19; size: .; J: TRBJ2-3; DNA: TGTGCCAGTAGTATAGACAGGGGCACAGATACGCAGTATTTT; CDR3: CASSIDRGTDTQYF
D: .; V: TRBV25-1; size: .; J: TRBJ2-5; DNA: TGTGCCAGCAGTGAATCTGCTCCGCTAGAGGAGACCCAGTACTTC; CDR3: CASSESAPLEETQYF
D: TRBD1; V: TRBV7-2; size: .; J: TRBJ2-7; DNA: TGTGCCAGCAACAACTACAGGGGAAGAGGCCACGAGCAGTACTTC; CDR3: CASNNYRGRGHEQYF
D: .; V: TRBV2; size: .; J: TRBJ2-6; DNA: TGTGCCAGCACGGCGGGGAAGGTAGCCTCTGGGGCCAACGTCCTGACTTTC; CDR3: CASTAGKVASGANVLTF
D: .; V: TRBV9; size: .; J: TRBJ2-3; DNA: TGTGCCAGCAGCTTCCAAGAGGCAGATACGCAGTATTTT; CDR3: CASSFQEADTQYF
D: TRBD1; V: TRBV3-1/TRBV3-2; size: .; J: TRBJ2-2; DNA: TGTGCCAGCAGCCGCGGGACAGGGATCGACGGGGAGCTGTTTTTT; CDR3: CASSRGTGIDGELFF
D: TRBD2; V: TRBV15; size: once; J: TRBJ2-5; DNA: TGTGCCACCAGCAGAGTGGCTAGCGGGGATGAGGAGACCCAGTACTTC; CDR3: CATSRVASGDEETQYF
D: .; V: TRBV7-3; size: .; J: TRBJ2-1; DNA: TGTGCCAGCAGTTTAACGGGCAAGGCCCCAAACAATGAGCAGTTCTTC; CDR3: CASSLTGKAPNNEQFF
D: .; V: TRBV7-9; size: once; J: TRBJ2-7; DNA: TGTGCCAGCAGCTACGCAGGGAAAGCCGAGCAGTACTTC; CDR3: CASSYAGKAEQYF